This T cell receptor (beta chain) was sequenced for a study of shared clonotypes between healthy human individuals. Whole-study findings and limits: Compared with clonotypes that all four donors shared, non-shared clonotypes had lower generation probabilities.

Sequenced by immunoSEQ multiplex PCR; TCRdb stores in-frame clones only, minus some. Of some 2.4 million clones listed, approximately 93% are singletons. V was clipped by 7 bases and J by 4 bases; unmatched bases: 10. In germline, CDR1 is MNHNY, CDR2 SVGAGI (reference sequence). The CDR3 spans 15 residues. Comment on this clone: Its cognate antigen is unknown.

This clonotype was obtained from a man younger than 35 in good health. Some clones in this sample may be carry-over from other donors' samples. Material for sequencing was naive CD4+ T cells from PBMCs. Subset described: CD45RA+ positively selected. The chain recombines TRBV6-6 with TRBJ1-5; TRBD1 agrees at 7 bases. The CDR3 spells CASTPTGQQNQPQHF. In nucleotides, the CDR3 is TGTGCCAGCACCCCAACGGGACAGCAAAATCAGCCCCAGCATTTT.